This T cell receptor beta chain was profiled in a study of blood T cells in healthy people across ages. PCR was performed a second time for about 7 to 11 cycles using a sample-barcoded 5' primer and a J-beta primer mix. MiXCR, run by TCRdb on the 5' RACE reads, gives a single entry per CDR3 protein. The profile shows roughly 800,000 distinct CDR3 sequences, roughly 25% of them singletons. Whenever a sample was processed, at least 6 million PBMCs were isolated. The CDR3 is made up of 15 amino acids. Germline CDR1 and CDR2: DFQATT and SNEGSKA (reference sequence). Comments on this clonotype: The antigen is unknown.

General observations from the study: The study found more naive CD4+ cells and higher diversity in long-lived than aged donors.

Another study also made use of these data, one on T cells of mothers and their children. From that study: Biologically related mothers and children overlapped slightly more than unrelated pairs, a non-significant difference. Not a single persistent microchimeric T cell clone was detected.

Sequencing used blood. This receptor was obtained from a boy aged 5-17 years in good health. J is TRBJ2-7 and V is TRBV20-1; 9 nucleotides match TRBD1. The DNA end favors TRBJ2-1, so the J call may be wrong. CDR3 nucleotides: TGCAGTGCTAGAGGTCCGGGACAGGGATATGATGAGCAGTTCTTC. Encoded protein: CSARGPGQGYDEQFF.